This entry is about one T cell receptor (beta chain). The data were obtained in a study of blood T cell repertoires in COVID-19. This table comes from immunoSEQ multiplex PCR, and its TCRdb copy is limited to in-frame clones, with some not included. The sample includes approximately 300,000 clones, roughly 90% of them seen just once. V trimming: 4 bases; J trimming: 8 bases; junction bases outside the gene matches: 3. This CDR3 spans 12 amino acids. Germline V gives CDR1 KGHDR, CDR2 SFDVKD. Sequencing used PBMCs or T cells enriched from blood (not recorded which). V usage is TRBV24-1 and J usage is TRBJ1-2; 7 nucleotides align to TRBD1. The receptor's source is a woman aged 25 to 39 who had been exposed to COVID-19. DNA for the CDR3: TGTGCCACCAGTGAGAGCAGGGGGGGCTACACCTTC. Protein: CATSESRGGYTF.